This entry lists 25 T cell receptor beta chains sequenced from one sample in a study of shared T cell receptors in the human thymus. Produced via immunoSEQ multiplex PCR; TCRdb's table is partial and in-frame only. The sample lists some 700,000 clones; roughly 85% were seen once. These same records also appear under a second study, on human thymus T cells.

Sequencing was carried out using thymocytes. These receptors were collected from a girl under two years old with a congenital heart defect.

CDR3 sequence reads: CASSERTNYGYTF. CDR3 DNA sequence: TGTGCCAGCAGTGAACGTACTAACTATGGCTACACCTTC. The V and J genes are TRBV2 and TRBJ1-2; D unclear. The V gene's germline CDR1 is SNHLY and CDR2 FYNNEI. The CDR3 has 13 residues. Between the trimmed V and J ends, which lost 2 bases and 0 bases, there was a span of 4 bases.

The chain joins TRBV5-1 to TRBJ2-3; 12 bases fit TRBD1. The V gene's germline CDR1 is SGHRS and CDR2 YFSETQ. V was clipped by 3 bases and J by 4 bases; unmatched bases: 6. The CDR3 has 16 amino acids. The CDR3 DNA reads as TGCGCCAGCAGCTGGTACCGGGACAGGGGGCCAGATACGCAGTATTTT. This translates into CASSWYRDRGPDTQYF.

The chain recombines TRBV4-1 with TRBJ1-2; D is uncertain. Trimming pared 2 bases from V and 5 bases from J, leaving 12 bases between. This CDR3 is built from 14 residues. The V gene's germline CDR1 is MGHRA and CDR2 YSYEKL. The CDR3: CASSQTGKIYGYTF. The CDR3 bases are TGCGCCAGCAGCCAAACCGGGAAGATTTATGGCTACACCTTC.

The V and J genes are TRBV7-2 and TRBJ2-3, with TRBD1 matching 10 bases. The CDR3 sequence is 19 residues long. With 3 bases clipped from V and 4 bases from J, the junction kept 16 bases outside the gene matches. Germline V gene sequence: CDR1 SGHTA, CDR2 FQGNSA. CDR3 sequence (DNA): TGTGCCAGCAGCTTTCCAGCAACCAAAGGACAGGGGGGGGCAGATACGCAGTATTTT. It codes for CASSFPATKGQGGADTQYF.

The gene calls are TRBV28 and TRBJ2-3, with no clear D. Germline loops: CDR1 MDHEN, CDR2 SYDVKM. Trimming stripped 6 bases from V and 0 bases from J, with 7 bases between. This CDR3 has 13 residues. CDR3 loop: CASRKASTDTQYF. CDR3 coding DNA: TGTGCCAGCAGGAAAGCCAGCACAGATACGCAGTATTTT.

This clone was seen only once. V is TRBV5-1 and J is TRBJ2-3, with 7 bases matching TRBD1. After removal of 0 bases from V and 3 bases from J, the junction contained 10 bases not matched to a gene. The CDR3 is 17 residues long. CDR1 is SGHRS and CDR2 is YFSETQ in the germline V gene. The CDR3 bases are TGCGCCAGCAGCTTGGGACAGGGTCATATAGGGACAGATACGCAGTATTTT. This sequence encodes CASSLGQGHIGTDTQYF.

The chain employs TRBV19 and TRBJ2-2; 8 bases are shared with TRBD2. CDR1 and CDR2 (germline): LNHDA, SQIVND (reference sequence). The trim removed 5 bases at V and 1 base at J, leaving 3 bases unmatched. This CDR3 spans 15 amino acids. The CDR3 is CASSSREGNTGELFF. CDR3 coding DNA: TGTGCCAGTAGTTCCCGGGAGGGGAACACCGGGGAGCTGTTTTTT.

The chain is built from TRBV7-2 and TRBJ1-6; TRBD1 matches at 9 bases. CDR1 is SGHTA and CDR2 is FQGNSA in the germline V gene. This CDR3 comprises 18 residues. V was clipped by 0 bases and J by 6 bases; unmatched bases: 9. The CDR3 nucleotides read TGTGCCAGCAGCTTAGCGCTTGCAGGGACAGGGCGTAATTCACCCCTCCACTTT. It codes for CASSLALAGTGRNSPLHF.

The rearrangement joins TRBV15 to TRBJ2-7; 8 bases line up with TRBD2. J gave up 2 bases and V 3 bases, and 9 bases lay outside the gene matches. The CDR3 totals 16 residues. Looked up from germline, CDR1 is LNHNV and CDR2 is YYDKDF (reference sequence). CDR3 coding DNA: TGTGCCACCAGCAGTGATTTACGCGGGGGGACCTACGAGCAGTACTTC. Translation: CATSSDLRGGTYEQYF. Based on the CDR3 plus reference TRBV15 and TRBJ2-7, the full variable domain is DAMVIQNPRYQVTQFGKPVTLSCSQTLNHNVMYWYQQKSSQAPKLLFHYYDKDFNNEADTPDNFQSRRPNTSFCFLDIRSPGLGDTAMYLCATSSDLRGGTYEQYFGPGTRLTVT.

The V call is TRBV29-1, the J call TRBJ2-7; TRBD1 might be the D (6 bases). The ends were cut back, 7 bases at V and 1 base at J, with 11 bases in the middle. The CDR3 has 12 residues. From germline, CDR1 is SQVTM and CDR2 ANQGSEA. The DNA of the CDR3 is TGCAGCGCTTTGGACAGTTCCTACGAGCAGTACTTC. It is translated as CSALDSSYEQYF.

This clone has a handful of counts. V gene TRBV11-1 combines with J gene TRBJ2-7; 14 nucleotides match TRBD2. V gave up 3 bases and J gave up 0 bases; unmatched junction bases: 7. The germline V gene encodes CDR1 SGHAT and CDR2 FQDESV (reference sequence). The CDR3 has 18 amino acids. The CDR3 reads CASSFGTSGGLSSYEQYF. CDR3 nucleotides: TGTGCCAGCAGCTTCGGGACTAGCGGGGGACTAAGCTCCTACGAGCAGTACTTC.

V and J are TRBV11-2 and TRBJ1-4; D is perhaps TRBD1 (5 bases). The CDR3 totals 15 residues. CDR1 and CDR2 (germline): SGHAT, FQNNGV. Trimming took 7 bases from V and 5 from J, leaving 17 bases between them. CDR3 sequence: CASNLGGTSNEKLFF. CDR3 DNA: TGTGCCAGCAACCTTGGGGGGACGTCGAATGAAAAACTGTTTTTT. Complete variable domain (other parts from reference TRBV11-2 and TRBJ1-4): EAGVAQSPRYKIIEKRQSVAFWCNPISGHATLYWYQQILGQGPKLLIQFQNNGVVDDSQLPKDRFSAERLKGVDSTLKIQPAKLEDSAVYLCASNLGGTSNEKLFFGSGTQLSVL.

In this sample, this clone turned up once. The chain carries TRBV5-1 and TRBJ2-7; TRBD1 might be the D (6 bases). This CDR3 contains 13 residues. Germline V gene data show CDR1 as SGHRS and CDR2 as YFSETQ. Trimming shortened V by 4 bases and J by 2 bases, and 10 bases separated the two germline ends. The CDR3 protein is CASSGQSAYEQYF. The CDR3 DNA follows: TGCGCCAGCAGCGGACAGTCGGCCTACGAGCAGTACTTC.

The chain has TRBV28 and TRBJ2-1; D gene uncertain. Germline CDR1 MDHEN, CDR2 SYDVKM. This CDR3 spans 16 amino acids. Trimming removed 5 bases at V and 2 bases at J, with 16 bases between. CDR3: CASSPRPHYPYNEQFF. In DNA form, the CDR3 reads TGTGCCAGCAGTCCAAGACCCCACTACCCCTACAATGAGCAGTTCTTC.

The chain links TRBV15 to TRBJ1-5; no clear D gene. V dropped 0 bases and J dropped 6 bases, with 12 bases sitting between them. This CDR3 spans 15 amino acids. CDR1 and CDR2 from the germline V gene are LNHNV and YYDKDF (reference sequence). The CDR3 here is CATSRDQSAGQPQHF. The CDR3 nucleotides read TGTGCCACCAGCAGAGATCAGTCAGCGGGTCAGCCCCAGCATTTT. Complete variable domain (other parts from reference TRBV15 and TRBJ1-5): DAMVIQNPRYQVTQFGKPVTLSCSQTLNHNVMYWYQQKSSQAPKLLFHYYDKDFNNEADTPDNFQSRRPNTSFCFLDIRSPGLGDTAMYLCATSRDQSAGQPQHFGDGTRLSIL.

The gene calls are TRBV7-4 and TRBJ2-5, with a possible D match to TRBD2 (6 bases). The CDR3 spans 15 residues. V shed 3 bases and J shed 7 bases, with 18 bases lying between them. Germline V gives CDR1 SGHVT, CDR2 SQSDAQ. The chain's CDR3 is CASSFFKGGYRTQYF. The CDR3 DNA reads TGTGCCAGCAGCTTCTTCAAGGGAGGTTATCGGACCCAGTACTTC.

The chain joins TRBV11-2 to TRBJ2-7; a weak D match, TRBD1 (5 bases). V lost 5 bases and J lost 2, with 25 bases in between. The germline V gene has CDR1 SGHAT and CDR2 FQNNGV. CDR3 length equals 18 residues. The CDR3 bases are TGTGCCAGCAGCCCTCGTCCAGGGTACCTAATGACCGCCTACGAGCAGTACTTC. Its protein is CASSPRPGYLMTAYEQYF. The full variable domain, with the rest looked up from reference TRBV11-2 and TRBJ2-7, is EAGVAQSPRYKIIEKRQSVAFWCNPISGHATLYWYQQILGQGPKLLIQFQNNGVVDDSQLPKDRFSAERLKGVDSTLKIQPAKLEDSAVYLCASSPRPGYLMTAYEQYFGPGTRLTVT.

This rearrangement joins TRBV4-1 to TRBJ1-1, with 10 nucleotides matching TRBD1. V gave up 2 bases and J gave up 7 bases; unmatched junction bases: 4. The germline V gene has CDR1 MGHRA and CDR2 YSYEKL. CDR3 size: 14 residues. The CDR3 protein is CASSQRQGANEAFF. DNA of the CDR3: TGCGCCAGCAGCCAACGACAGGGGGCGAATGAAGCTTTCTTT.

This rearrangement joins TRBV10-3 to TRBJ1-6, with a tentative D call TRBD1 (5 bases). The CDR3 sequence is 14 residues long. The germline V gene has CDR1 ENHRY and CDR2 SYGVKD. V lost 3 bases and J 9 bases, leaving 12 bases between the germline ends. The CDR3 nucleotides are TGTGCCATCAGTGAATCGCAGGGTCTTTCACCCCTCCACTTT. This translates into CAISESQGLSPLHF.

The chain links TRBV2 to TRBJ2-1; D unclear. The V gene's germline CDR1 is SNHLY and CDR2 FYNNEI. V dropped 2 bases and J dropped 0 bases, with 17 bases sitting between them. CDR3 length: 18 residues. The CDR3: CASSEPLCVFSSYNEQFF. CDR3 DNA: TGTGCCAGCAGTGAACCCCTATGCGTGTTTAGCTCCTACAATGAGCAGTTCTTC.

The V call is TRBV5-1, the J call TRBJ2-3, with D uncertain. V lost 1 base, J lost 4 bases, and 4 bases lay in between. Germline CDR1 SGHRS, CDR2 YFSETQ. CDR3 length: 12 amino acids. CDR3 residues: CASSLRADTQYF. The CDR3 region has the DNA TGCGCCAGCAGCTTGAGAGCAGATACGCAGTATTTT.

This clone appeared a single time. The chain has TRBV11-2 and TRBJ1-1, with D perhaps TRBD1 (5 bases). The V and J ends lost 3 bases and 0 bases respectively, with 14 bases between them. Germline-derived CDR1 and CDR2 are SGHAT and FQNNGV. The CDR3 totals 16 residues. Written as DNA, the CDR3 is TGTGCCAGCAGCTTCAGTTACGGGGGAGTGAACACTGAAGCTTTCTTT. This translates into CASSFSYGGVNTEAFF.

The V gene is TRBV5-1, the J gene TRBJ1-1, with D hard to call. This CDR3 has 15 amino acids. Germline lookup yields CDR1 SGHRS and CDR2 YFSETQ. The V and J ends lost 4 bases and 0 bases respectively, with 13 bases between them. The CDR3 here is CASSLLSSMNTEAFF. CDR3 DNA: TGCGCCAGCAGCCTCCTAAGCTCCATGAACACTGAAGCTTTCTTT.

V gene TRBV23-1 combines with J gene TRBJ1-2; D unclear. TRBV23-1 is reported as an ORF; its role is uncertain. This CDR3 contains 16 residues. The V and J ends lost 2 bases and 6 bases respectively, with 19 bases between them. CDR3 in DNA: TGCGCCAGCAGTCAAACCCCACGTGGGAGAATGGATGGCTACACCTTC. Translated: CASSQTPRGRMDGYTF.

A few counts support this clone. The chain carries TRBV5-6 and TRBJ1-2, with D perhaps matching TRBD1 (6 bases). Germline V gene data show CDR1 as SGHDT and CDR2 as YYEEEE. The V gene lost 1 base and the J gene lost 0 bases, with 16 bases spanning the gap. The CDR3 runs to 17 residues. The CDR3 nucleotides read TGTGCCAGCAGCTTGACTGATCACAGGGCGCCTAACTATGGCTACACCTTC. This sequence encodes CASSLTDHRAPNYGYTF.